This T cell receptor beta chain was sequenced for a study of EBV T-cell therapy then PD-1 blockade in nasopharyngeal carcinoma (dated by TCRdb to the early 2020s). Genomic DNA was extracted from sorted cells using the Qiagen DNeasy Kit. Deep sequencing of the TCR beta chain was done on the immunoSEQ platform. Concerning the study's data processing: Repertoire data analysis was performed with the immunoSEQ Analyzer software. TCRdb provides this immuneACCESS table in a form limited to in-frame rearrangements. Some clones are lacking; in checked studies, under half of them reflect an unresolved V gene, and why the rest are absent is not known. D and trimming come from the DNA, and the V and J calls and clone size come from that table. This sample gives roughly 14,000 clones in total; 80% to 90% of them show up just once. The ten largest clonotypes hold approximately 30% of the sample. The germline V gene yields WSHSY for CDR1 and SAAADI for CDR2. Inclusive of the bounding cysteine and phenylalanine, the CDR3 is 16 residues long. The kept DNA is CDR3 alone, 48 bases in frame from the first base. V has 7 bases trimmed and J has 3 bases trimmed; junction bases matching no gene number 5.

Concerning this clone itself: Its specific antigen is unknown. One base away there is no much larger clone; base qualities are not given.

The sample's treatment or condition label is to be understood as: AdE1-LMPpoly-expanded autologous EBV-specific T-cell therapy followed by anti-PD-1 nivolumab. Rearrangement joined TRBV10-2 to TRBJ2-1; TRBD2 matches 14 bases in the middle. The source is a man aged 40-55 years with nasopharyngeal carcinoma. The sequencing here drew on CD8+ T cells from blood, taken at roughly day 97 from a patient whose treatment included autologous EBV-specific T cells and nivolumab. The CDR3 amino acid sequence is: CASTGTSGGYYNEQFF. In nucleotide form, the sequence is TGCGCCAGCACCGGGACTAGCGGGGGCTACTACAATGAGCAGTTCTTC.